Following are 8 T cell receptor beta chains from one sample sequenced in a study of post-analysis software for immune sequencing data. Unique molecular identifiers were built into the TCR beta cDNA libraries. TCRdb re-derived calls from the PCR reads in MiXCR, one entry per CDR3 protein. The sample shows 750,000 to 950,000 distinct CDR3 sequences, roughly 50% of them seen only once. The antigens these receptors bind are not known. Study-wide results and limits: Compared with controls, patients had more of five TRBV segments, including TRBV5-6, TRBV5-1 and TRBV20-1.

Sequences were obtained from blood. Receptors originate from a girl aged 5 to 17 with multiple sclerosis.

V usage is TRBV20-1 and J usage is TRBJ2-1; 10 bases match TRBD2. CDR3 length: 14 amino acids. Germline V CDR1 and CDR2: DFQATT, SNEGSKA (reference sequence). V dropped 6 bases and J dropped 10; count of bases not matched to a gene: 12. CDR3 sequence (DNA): TGCAGTGCCCACGGAGCGGGAGGGCCCCGGGAGCAGTTCTTC. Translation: CSAHGAGGPREQFF.

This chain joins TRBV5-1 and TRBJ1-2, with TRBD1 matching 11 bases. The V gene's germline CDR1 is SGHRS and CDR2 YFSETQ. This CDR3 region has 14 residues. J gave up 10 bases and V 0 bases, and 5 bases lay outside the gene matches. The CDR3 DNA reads TGCGCCAGCAGCTTGGATCCGGGACAGGGGGTCTACACCTTC. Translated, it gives CASSLDPGQGVYTF. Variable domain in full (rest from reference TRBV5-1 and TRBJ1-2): KAGVTQTPRYLIKTRGQQVTLSCSPISGHRSVSWYQQTPGQGLQFLFEYFSETQRNKGNFPGRFSGRQFSNSRSEMNVSTLELGDSALYLCASSLDPGQGVYTFGSGTRLTVV.

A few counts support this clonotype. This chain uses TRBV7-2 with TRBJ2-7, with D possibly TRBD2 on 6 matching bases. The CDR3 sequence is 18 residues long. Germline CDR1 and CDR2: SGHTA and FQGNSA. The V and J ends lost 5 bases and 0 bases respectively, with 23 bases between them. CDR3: CASSPFGNAGRPSYEQYF. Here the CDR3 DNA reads TGTGCCAGCAGCCCCTTTGGGAACGCGGGGCGACCCTCCTACGAGCAGTACTTC.

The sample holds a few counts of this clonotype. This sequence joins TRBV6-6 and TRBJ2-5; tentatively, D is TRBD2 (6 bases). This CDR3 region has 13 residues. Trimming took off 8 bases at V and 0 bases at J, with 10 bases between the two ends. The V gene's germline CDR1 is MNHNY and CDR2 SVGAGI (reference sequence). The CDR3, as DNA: TGTGCCAGCCGGCGGGGCTACCAAGAGACCCAGTACTTC. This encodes CASRRGYQETQYF.

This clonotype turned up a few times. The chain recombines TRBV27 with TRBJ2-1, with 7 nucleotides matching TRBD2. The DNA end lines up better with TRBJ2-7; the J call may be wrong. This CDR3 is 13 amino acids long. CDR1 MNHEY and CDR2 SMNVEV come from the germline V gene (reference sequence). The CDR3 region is CASSPGGSAEQYF. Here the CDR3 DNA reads TGTGCCAGCAGCCCCGGGGGGTCGGCCGAGCAGTACTTC.

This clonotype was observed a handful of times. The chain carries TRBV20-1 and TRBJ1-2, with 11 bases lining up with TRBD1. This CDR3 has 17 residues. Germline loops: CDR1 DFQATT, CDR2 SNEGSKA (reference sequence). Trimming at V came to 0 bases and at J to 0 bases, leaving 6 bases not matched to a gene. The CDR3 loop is CSARDLDRGRSNYGYTF. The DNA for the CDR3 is TGCAGTGCTAGAGACTTGGACAGGGGGCGGTCTAACTATGGCTACACCTTC.

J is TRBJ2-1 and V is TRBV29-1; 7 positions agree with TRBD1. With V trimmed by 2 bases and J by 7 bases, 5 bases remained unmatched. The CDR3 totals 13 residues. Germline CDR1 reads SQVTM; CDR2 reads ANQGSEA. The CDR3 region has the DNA TGCAGCGTTGAACGCCTCAGGGGGAATGAGCAGTTCTTC. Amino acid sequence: CSVERLRGNEQFF.

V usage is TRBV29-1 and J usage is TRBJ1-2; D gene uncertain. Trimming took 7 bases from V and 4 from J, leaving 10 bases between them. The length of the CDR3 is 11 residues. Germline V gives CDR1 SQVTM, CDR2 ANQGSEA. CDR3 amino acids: CSDRQFYGYTF. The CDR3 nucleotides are TGCAGCGATCGGCAGTTCTATGGCTACACCTTC.